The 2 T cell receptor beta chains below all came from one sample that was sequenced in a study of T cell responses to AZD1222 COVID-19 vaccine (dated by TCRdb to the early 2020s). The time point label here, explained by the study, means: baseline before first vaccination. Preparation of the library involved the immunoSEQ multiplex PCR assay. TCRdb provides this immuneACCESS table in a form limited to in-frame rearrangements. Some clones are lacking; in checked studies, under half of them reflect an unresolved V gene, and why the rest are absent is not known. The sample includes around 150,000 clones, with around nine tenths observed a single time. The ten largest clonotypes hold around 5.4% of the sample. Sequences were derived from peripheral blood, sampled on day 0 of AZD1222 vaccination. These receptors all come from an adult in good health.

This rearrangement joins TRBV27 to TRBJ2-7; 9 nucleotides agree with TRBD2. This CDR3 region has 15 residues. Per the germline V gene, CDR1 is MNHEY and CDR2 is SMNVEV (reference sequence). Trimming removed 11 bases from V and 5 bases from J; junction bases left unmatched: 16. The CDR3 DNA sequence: TGTGCCGGCCTCGGGGCTAGCGGGATGATGCACGAGCAGTACTTC. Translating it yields CAGLGASGMMHEQYF.

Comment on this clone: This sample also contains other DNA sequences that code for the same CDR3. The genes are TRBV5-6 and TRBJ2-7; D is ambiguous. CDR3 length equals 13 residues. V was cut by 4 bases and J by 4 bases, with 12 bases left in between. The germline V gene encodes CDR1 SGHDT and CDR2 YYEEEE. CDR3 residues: CASSLRTVYEQYF. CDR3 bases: TGTGCCAGCAGCCTTCGGACGGTATACGAGCAGTACTTC.